This paragraph reports one T cell receptor beta chain. The antigen is undetermined. This sample was included in a study of T cells expressing NK-cell markers. Study information: Beta-chain profiling covered CD3+CD56+NKG2C+, CD3+CD56+NKG2C- and CD3+CD56-NKG2C+ sorted subsets. Broader study findings: One observes that, in four donors, these clonotypes were also the leading ones within the CD3+CD56-NKG2C+ fraction. About 1.0-7.0% of CD8+ T cells in more than 5 donors belonged to dominant NKG2C+ clonotypes.

Reanalyzing the 5' RACE reads, TCRdb keeps one entry per CDR3 protein, without DNA. This table holds fewer than 300,000 distinct CDR3 sequences. Germline CDR1 reads SGHTA; CDR2 reads FQGNSA. The CDR3 loop spans 15 amino acids. Sequences were obtained from blood T cells: a sorted CD56 or NKG2C T cell subset, CD4+ or CD8+ T cells, or bulk PBMC T cells (not recorded which). This sequence originates from a woman between 18 and 75 years old in good health. The chain recombines TRBV7-2 with TRBJ1-1. CDR3 sequence reads: CASSSGRLAGTEAFF.